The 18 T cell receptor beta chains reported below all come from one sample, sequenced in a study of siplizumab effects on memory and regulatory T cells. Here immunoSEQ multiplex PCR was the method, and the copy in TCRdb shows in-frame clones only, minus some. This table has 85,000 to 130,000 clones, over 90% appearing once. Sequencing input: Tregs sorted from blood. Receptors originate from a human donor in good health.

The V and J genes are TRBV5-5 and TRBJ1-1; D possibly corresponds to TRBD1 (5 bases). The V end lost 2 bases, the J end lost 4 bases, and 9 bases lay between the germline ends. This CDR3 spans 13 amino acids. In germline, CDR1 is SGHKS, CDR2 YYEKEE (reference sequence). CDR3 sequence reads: CASSFVGGTEAFF. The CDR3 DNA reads TGTGCCAGCAGCTTCGTGGGGGGCACTGAAGCTTTCTTT.

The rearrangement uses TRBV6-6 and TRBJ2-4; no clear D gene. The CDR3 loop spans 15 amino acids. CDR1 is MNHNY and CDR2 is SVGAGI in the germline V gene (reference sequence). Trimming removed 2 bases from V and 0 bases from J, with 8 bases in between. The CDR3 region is CASSYAEEAKNIQYF. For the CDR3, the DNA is TGTGCCAGCAGTTACGCTGAGGAAGCCAAAAACATTCAGTACTTC.

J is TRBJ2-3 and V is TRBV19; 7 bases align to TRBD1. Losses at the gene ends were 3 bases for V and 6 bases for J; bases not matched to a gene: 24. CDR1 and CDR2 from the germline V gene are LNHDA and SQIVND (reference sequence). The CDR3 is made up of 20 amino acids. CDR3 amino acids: CASSISSGTAYFPSLDTQYF. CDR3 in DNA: TGTGCCAGTAGTATTTCTTCCGGGACAGCCTATTTCCCCTCCTTGGATACGCAGTATTTT.

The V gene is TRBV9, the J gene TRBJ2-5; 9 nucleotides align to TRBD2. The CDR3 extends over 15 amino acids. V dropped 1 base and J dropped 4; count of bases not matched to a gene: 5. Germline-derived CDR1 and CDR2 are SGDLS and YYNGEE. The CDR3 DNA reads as TGTGCCAGCAGCGTATTGGCGGGGGGGCGAGAGACCCAGTACTTC. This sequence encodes CASSVLAGGRETQYF.

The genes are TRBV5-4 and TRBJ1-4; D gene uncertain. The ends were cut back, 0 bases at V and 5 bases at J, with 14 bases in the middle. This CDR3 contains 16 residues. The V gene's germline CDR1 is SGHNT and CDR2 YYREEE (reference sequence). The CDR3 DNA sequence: TGTGCCAGCAGCTTGGGTGGAAGGACCCTAAATGAAAAACTGTTTTTT. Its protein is CASSLGGRTLNEKLFF.

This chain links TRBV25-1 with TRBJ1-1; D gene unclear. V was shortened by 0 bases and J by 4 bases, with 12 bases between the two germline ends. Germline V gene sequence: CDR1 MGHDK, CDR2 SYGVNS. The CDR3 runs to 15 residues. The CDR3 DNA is TGTGCCAGCAGTGAATATTACGAAGGAACCACTGAAGCTTTCTTT. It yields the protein CASSEYYEGTTEAFF.

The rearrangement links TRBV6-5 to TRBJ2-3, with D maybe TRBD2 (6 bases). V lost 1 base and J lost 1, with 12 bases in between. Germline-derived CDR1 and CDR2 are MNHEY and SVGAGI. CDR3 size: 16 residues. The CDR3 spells CASSYYRRDRTDTQYF. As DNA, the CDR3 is TGTGCCAGCAGTTACTATCGGCGGGATCGCACAGATACGCAGTATTTT.

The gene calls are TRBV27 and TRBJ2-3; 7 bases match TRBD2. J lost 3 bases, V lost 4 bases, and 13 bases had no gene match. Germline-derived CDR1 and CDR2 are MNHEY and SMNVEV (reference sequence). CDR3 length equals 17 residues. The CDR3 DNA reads TGTGCCAGCAGTTCCTATGGGAGGGGCAAGCAAACAGATACGCAGTATTTT. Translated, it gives CASSSYGRGKQTDTQYF.

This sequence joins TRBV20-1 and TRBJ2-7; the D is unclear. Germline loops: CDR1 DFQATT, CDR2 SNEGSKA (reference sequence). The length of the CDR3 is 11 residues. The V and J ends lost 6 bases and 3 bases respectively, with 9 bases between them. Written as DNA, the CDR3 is TGCAGTGCCTCTCCTAGCTACGAGCAGTACTTC. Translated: CSASPSYEQYF.

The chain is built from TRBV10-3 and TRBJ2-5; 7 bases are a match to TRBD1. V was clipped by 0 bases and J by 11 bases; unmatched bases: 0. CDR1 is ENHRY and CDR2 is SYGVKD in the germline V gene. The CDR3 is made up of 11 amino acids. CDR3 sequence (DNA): TGTGCCATCAGTGAGTCGGGACAGCAGTACTTC. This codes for CAISESGQQYF.

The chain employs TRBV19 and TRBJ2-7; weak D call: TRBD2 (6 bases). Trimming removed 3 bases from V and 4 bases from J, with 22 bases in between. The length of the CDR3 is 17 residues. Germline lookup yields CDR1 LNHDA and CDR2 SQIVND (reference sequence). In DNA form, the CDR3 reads TGTGCCAGTAGTATTGGCGTCGGTCTAACGGGGGTATACGAGCAGTACTTC. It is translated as CASSIGVGLTGVYEQYF.

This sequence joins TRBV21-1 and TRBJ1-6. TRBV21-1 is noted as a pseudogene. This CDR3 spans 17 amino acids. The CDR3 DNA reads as TGTGCCAGCAGCAACGGAGGGACTCTCTTCCTTAATTCACCCCTCCACTTT. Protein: CASSNGGTLFLNSPLHF.

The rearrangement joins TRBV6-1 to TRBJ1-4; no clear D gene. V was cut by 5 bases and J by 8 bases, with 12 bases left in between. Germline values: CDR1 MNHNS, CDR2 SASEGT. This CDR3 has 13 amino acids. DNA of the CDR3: TGTGCCAGCAGTCGGGGAGTTGGAGAAAAACTGTTTTTT. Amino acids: CASSRGVGEKLFF.

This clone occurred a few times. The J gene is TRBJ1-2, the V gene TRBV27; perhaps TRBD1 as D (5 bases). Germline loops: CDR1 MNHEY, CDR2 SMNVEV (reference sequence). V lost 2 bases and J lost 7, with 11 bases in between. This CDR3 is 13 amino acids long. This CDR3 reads CASSLVRGVGYTF. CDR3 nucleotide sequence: TGTGCCAGCAGTTTAGTCCGGGGGGTTGGCTACACCTTC.

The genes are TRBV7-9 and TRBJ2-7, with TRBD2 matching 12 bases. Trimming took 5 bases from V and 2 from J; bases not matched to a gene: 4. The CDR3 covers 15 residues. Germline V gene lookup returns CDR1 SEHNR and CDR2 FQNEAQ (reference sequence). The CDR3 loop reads CASSRLAGGTYEQYF. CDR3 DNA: TGTGCCAGCAGCCGTCTAGCGGGAGGGACCTACGAGCAGTACTTC.

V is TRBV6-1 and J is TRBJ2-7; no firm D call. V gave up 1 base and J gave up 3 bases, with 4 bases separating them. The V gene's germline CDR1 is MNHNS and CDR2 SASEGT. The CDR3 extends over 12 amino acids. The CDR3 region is CASSEGGYEQYF. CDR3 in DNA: TGTGCCAGCAGTGAAGGGGGCTACGAGCAGTACTTC.

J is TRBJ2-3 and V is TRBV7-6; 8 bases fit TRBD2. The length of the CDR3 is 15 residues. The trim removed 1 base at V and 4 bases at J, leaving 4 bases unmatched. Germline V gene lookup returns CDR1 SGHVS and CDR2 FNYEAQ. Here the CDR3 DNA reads TGTGCCAGCAGCTTAGGAGGACTAGCAGCAGATACGCAGTATTTT. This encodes CASSLGGLAADTQYF.

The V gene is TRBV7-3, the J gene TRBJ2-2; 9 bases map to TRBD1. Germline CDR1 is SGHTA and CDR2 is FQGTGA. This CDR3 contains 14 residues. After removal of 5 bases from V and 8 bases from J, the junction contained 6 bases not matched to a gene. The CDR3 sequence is CASSPQGAAGELFF. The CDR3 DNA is TGTGCCAGCAGCCCACAGGGGGCAGCGGGGGAGCTGTTTTTT.